The sequence of this T cell receptor (beta chain) was determined in a study of blood T cells in healthy people across ages. The second PCR ran about 6 to 12 cycles with a sample-barcoded 5' primer and J-beta primers. From the 5' RACE reads, TCRdb called clonotypes with MiXCR, one entry per CDR3 protein. The profile shows about 1.7 million distinct CDR3 sequences, 25% to 30% of them singletons. CDR1 is LNHNV, CDR2 YYDKDF, per germline (reference sequence). V shed 0 bases and J shed 7 bases, with 7 bases lying between them. This CDR3 region has 13 residues. This clonotype was counted ten times or more. The chain carries TRBV15 and TRBJ1-5; D ambiguous. Material for sequencing was blood. The sequence derives from a woman in her thirties in good health. CDR3 in DNA: TGTGCCACCAGCAGAGACGGAGGGCAGCCCCAGCATTTT. As protein: CATSRDGGQPQHF. The entire variable domain, with the rest obtained from reference TRBV15 and TRBJ1-5, is as follows: DAMVIQNPRYQVTQFGKPVTLSCSQTLNHNVMYWYQQKSSQAPKLLFHYYDKDFNNEADTPDNFQSRRPNTSFCFLDIRSPGLGDTAMYLCATSRDGGQPQHFGDGTRLSIL.